The 10 T cell receptor beta chains presented below share a single source sample, sequenced in a study of OX40 agonist ivuxolimab in advanced cancers. The protocol was immunoSEQ multiplex PCR, while the TCRdb copy is restricted to in-frame clones and leaves out a portion. The data contain fewer than 100,000 clones, roughly 84% of them singletons. The starting material was CD4+ or CD8+ T cells sorted from blood, obtained in a trial of the OX40 agonist ivuxolimab. The source of these receptors is an adult with an advanced solid tumor such as melanoma, head and neck, liver or kidney cancer.

The V and J genes are TRBV2 and TRBJ2-4; TRBD2 agrees at 7 bases. Per the germline V gene, CDR1 is SNHLY and CDR2 is FYNNEI. The V segment lost 6 bases and the J segment 8 bases; nucleotides outside the gene matches: 10. The CDR3 has 14 residues. CDR3: CASRGGGSVYIQYF. The CDR3 DNA follows: TGTGCCAGCAGGGGGGGAGGGAGCGTCTACATTCAGTACTTC.

The rearrangement joins TRBV30 to TRBJ2-1, with D possibly matching TRBD2 (5 bases). Germline assignment: CDR1 GTSNPN and CDR2 SVGIG (reference sequence). This CDR3 comprises 12 residues. Trimming removed 2 bases from V and 10 bases from J, with 12 bases in between. The CDR3 loop reads CAWSTRWGEQFF. CDR3 sequence (DNA): TGTGCCTGGAGTACTAGGTGGGGAGAGCAGTTCTTC. The variable domain in full, with the rest retrieved from reference TRBV30 and TRBJ2-1, is SQTIHQWPATLVQPVGSPLSLECTVEGTSNPNLYWYRQAAGRGLQLLFYSVGIGQISSEVPQNLSASRPQDRQFILSSKKLLLSDSGFYLCAWSTRWGEQFFGPGTRLTVL.

The chain employs TRBV7-2 and TRBJ2-2; D is ambiguous. Per the germline V gene, CDR1 is SGHTA and CDR2 is FQGNSA. There are 15 residues in the CDR3. Between the trimmed V and J ends, which lost 8 bases and 0 bases, there was a span of 13 bases. The CDR3 region is CASARPGANTGELFF. The CDR3 DNA follows: TGTGCCAGCGCCCGTCCTGGGGCGAACACCGGGGAGCTGTTTTTT.

The rearrangement joins TRBV5-1 to TRBJ2-3, with a tentative D call TRBD1 (6 bases). The CDR3 covers 14 residues. Trimming took off 4 bases at V and 0 bases at J, with 9 bases between the two ends. Germline loops: CDR1 SGHRS, CDR2 YFSETQ. CDR3 loop: CASSQGLSTDTQYF. CDR3 coding DNA: TGCGCCAGCAGCCAGGGGCTTAGCACAGATACGCAGTATTTT.

V and J are TRBV28 and TRBJ2-6, with no clear D. The V end lost 5 bases, the J end lost 0 bases, and 2 bases lay between the germline ends. The germline gives CDR1 MDHEN, CDR2 SYDVKM. The CDR3 covers 13 residues. For the CDR3, the DNA is TGTGCCAGCAGTGTCTCTGGGGCCAACGTCCTGACTTTC. Translation: CASSVSGANVLTF.

The CDR3 DNA is TGTGCCAGCAGTGAAGGGGGGACTGAGCAGTTCTTC. Translated, it gives CASSEGGTEQFF. V and J are TRBV6-1 and TRBJ2-1; the D call may be TRBD1 or TRBD2 (5 bases each). This CDR3 contains 12 residues. In germline, CDR1 is MNHNS, CDR2 SASEGT. V was shortened by 1 base and J by 9 bases, with 7 bases between the two germline ends.

This chain connects TRBV27 to TRBJ2-2; a weak D match, TRBD1 (5 bases). CDR3 size: 14 residues. Trimming took 3 bases from V and 4 from J, leaving 9 bases between them. Looked up from germline, CDR1 is MNHEY and CDR2 is SMNVEV (reference sequence). This CDR3 reads CASSLAGSTGELFF. Written as DNA, the CDR3 is TGTGCCAGCAGTTTGGCAGGGTCCACCGGGGAGCTGTTTTTT.

This chain joins TRBV10-3 and TRBJ1-1, with D possibly being TRBD1 (5 bases). Germline loops: CDR1 ENHRY, CDR2 SYGVKD. V was trimmed by 10 bases and J by 1 base, leaving 10 bases between them. The CDR3 is 12 amino acids. CDR3 amino acids: CATTDKNTEAFF. CDR3 coding DNA: TGTGCCACCACGGACAAGAACACTGAAGCTTTCTTT.

The chain combines TRBV29-1 with TRBJ1-2; TRBD1 might be the D (5 bases). Trimming cost V 4 bases and J 8 bases, with 11 bases left between them. The CDR3 is 11 amino acids. Germline CDR1 is SQVTM and CDR2 is ANQGSEA. The DNA for the CDR3 is TGCAGCGTTGCTCAGGGCGGCGGCTACACCTTC. It translates to CSVAQGGGYTF.

The chain carries TRBV7-2 and TRBJ2-7, with 7 nucleotides matching TRBD2. Germline values: CDR1 SGHTA, CDR2 FQGNSA. The CDR3 has 15 amino acids. V trimming: 8 bases; J trimming: 2 bases; junction bases outside the gene matches: 12. Here the CDR3 reads CASVLSPSGTYEQYF. The CDR3 DNA is TGTGCCAGCGTTCTCTCCCCTAGCGGCACCTACGAGCAGTACTTC. Filled out from reference TRBV7-2 and TRBJ2-7, the complete variable domain reads GAGVSQSPSNKVTEKGKDVELRCDPISGHTALYWYRQSLGQGLEFLIYFQGNSAPDKSGLPSDRFSAERTGGSVSTLTIQRTQQEDSAVYLCASVLSPSGTYEQYFGPGTRLTVT.